This T cell receptor (beta chain) was recovered during a study of cytomegalovirus exposure and HLA in healthy donors. Primers included in the PCR were 60 Vbeta and 13 Jbeta primers. Clones were read by immunoSEQ multiplex PCR, and TCRdb kept only the in-frame ones, dropping some. Of about 130,000 clones detected, roughly 85% appear once; the ten largest clones hold around 3.5%. Study results and limitations: The study labeled fewer than 200 TCR beta chains cytomegalovirus-associated. Across donors, sequencing depth was assumed by presence/absence analyses to be roughly uniform.

Per germline, CDR1 SGDLS and CDR2 YYNGEE. The CDR3 has 14 residues. V was shortened by 3 bases and J by 4 bases, with 13 bases between the two germline ends. On this clone: Its antigen remains unidentified.

This TCR derives from a woman aged 40 to 55 in good health and CMV-seropositive. V gene TRBV9 combines with J gene TRBJ1-1; TRBD1 is a possible D gene (6 bases). What was sequenced was PBMCs. CDR3 protein: CASSDRAGFTEAFF. Written as DNA, the CDR3 is TGTGCCAGCAGCGACAGGGCAGGTTTCACTGAAGCTTTCTTT.